This TCR beta chain comes out of a study of T cell responses to AZD1222 COVID-19 vaccine. Background on the study: Doses given second, at about 4 or about 12 weeks, were pooled. General study findings and limits: Once two AZD1222 doses were given, Spike-specific TCR breadth and depth went up. Variant regions that are unmutated are reportedly the target of nearly half of spike-specific TCRs.

As to this clone: The antigen is undetermined.

V was clipped by 0 bases and J by 3 bases, with 8 bases between them. The CDR3 spans 14 residues. Germline V CDR1 and CDR2: LGHDT, YNNKEL (reference sequence). Assay used: immunoSEQ multiplex PCR; TCRdb lists only in-frame clones, some missing. The profile covers 150,000 to 200,000 clones, with almost 95% appearing a single time and about 9.2% taken by the ten largest. This TCR was recovered from an adult in good health. The chain combines TRBV3-1 (or the pseudogene TRBV3-2) with TRBJ1-1; D is uncertain. The starting material was peripheral blood, obtained on day 0 of AZD1222 vaccination. Written as DNA, the CDR3 is TGTGCCAGCAGCCAAGATATGTCCTACACTGAAGCTTTCTTT. It yields the protein CASSQDMSYTEAFF.